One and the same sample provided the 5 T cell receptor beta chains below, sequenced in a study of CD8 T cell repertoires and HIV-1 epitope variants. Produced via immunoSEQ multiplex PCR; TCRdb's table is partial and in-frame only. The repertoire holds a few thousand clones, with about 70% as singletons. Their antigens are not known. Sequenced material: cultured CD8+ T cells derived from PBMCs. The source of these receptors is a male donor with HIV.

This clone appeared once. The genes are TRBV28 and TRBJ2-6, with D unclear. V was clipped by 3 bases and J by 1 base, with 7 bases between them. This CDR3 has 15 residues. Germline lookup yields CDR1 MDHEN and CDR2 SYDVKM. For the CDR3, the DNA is TGTGCCAGCAGTTTCTCATTGTCTGGGGCCAACGTCCTGACTTTC. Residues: CASSFSLSGANVLTF.

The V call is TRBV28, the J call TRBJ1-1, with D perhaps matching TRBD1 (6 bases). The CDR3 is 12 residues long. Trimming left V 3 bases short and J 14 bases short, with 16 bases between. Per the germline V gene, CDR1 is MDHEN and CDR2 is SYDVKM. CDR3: CASSFRRTGGFF. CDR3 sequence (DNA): TGTGCCAGCAGTTTTCGGAGGACGGGGGGCTTCTTT.

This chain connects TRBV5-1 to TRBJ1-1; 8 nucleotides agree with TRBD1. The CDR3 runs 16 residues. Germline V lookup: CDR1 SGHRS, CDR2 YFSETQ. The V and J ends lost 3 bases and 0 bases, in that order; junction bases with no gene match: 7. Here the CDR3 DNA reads TGCGCCAGCAGCTCTGGACAGGGAGGCATGAACACTGAAGCTTTCTTT. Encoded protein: CASSSGQGGMNTEAFF.

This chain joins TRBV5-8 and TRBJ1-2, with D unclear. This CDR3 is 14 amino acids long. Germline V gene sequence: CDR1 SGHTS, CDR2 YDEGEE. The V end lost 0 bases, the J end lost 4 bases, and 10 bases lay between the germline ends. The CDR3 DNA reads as TGTGCCAGCAGCTTGGCAGGCCTTGGCTATGGCTACACCTTC. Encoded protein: CASSLAGLGYGYTF. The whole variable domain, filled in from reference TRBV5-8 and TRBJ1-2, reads EAGVTQSPTHLIKTRGQQATLRCSPISGHTSVYWYQQALGLGLQFLLWYDEGEERNRGNFPPRFSGRQFPNYSSELNVNALELEDSALYLCASSLAGLGYGYTFGSGTRLTVV.

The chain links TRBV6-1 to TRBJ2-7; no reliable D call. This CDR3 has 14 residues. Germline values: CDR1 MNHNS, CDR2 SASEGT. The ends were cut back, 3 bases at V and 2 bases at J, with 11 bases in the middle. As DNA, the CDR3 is TGTGCCAGCAGTGATCTGCCCCCTCCCTACGAGCAGTACTTC. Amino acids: CASSDLPPPYEQYF.